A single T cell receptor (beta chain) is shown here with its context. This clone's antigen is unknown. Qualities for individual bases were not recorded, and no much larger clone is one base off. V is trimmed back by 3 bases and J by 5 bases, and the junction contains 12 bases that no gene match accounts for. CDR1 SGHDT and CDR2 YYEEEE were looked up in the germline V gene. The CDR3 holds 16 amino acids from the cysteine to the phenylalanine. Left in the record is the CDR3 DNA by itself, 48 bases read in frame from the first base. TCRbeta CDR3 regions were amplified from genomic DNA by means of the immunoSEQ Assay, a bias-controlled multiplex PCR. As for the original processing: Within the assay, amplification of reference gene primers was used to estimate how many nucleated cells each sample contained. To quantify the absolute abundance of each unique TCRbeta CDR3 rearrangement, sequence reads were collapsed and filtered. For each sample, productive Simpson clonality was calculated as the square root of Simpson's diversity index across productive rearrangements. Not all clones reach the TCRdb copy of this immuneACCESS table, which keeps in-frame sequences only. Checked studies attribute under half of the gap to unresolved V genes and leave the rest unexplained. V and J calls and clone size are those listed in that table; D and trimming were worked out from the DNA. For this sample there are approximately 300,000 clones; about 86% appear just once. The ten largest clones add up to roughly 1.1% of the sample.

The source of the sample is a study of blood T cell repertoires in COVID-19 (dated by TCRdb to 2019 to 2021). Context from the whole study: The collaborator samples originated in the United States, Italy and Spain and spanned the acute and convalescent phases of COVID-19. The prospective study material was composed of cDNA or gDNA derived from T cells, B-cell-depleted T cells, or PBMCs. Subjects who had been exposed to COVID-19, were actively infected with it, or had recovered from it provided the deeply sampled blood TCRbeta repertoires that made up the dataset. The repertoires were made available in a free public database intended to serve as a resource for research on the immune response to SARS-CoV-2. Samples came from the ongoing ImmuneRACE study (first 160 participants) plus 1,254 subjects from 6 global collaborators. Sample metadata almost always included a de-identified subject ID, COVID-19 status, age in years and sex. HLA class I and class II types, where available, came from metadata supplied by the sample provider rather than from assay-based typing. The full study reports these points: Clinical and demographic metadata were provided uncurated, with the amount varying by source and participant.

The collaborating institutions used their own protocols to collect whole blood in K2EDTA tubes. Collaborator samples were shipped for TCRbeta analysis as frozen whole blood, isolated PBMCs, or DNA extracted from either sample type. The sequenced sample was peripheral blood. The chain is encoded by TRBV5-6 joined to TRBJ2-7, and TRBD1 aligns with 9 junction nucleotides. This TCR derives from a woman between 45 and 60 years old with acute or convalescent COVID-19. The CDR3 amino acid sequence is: CASSSFSETGGDEQYF. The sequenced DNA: TGTGCCAGCAGCTCCTTTTCTGAGACAGGGGGGGACGAGCAGTACTTC.